The present T cell receptor beta chain was sequenced within a study of T cell repertoires in aging, cancer and after chemotherapy (dated by TCRdb to about 2019). Regarding the study in general: Donors spanned six age groups from 30 or younger to 70 or older, with at least three individuals per group. To look at immunoaging and at how T cells reconstitute after chemotherapy, the study profiled TCR beta repertoires in peripheral blood from both healthy donors and cancer patients. The complete dataset included roughly 8.8 million TCR reads. The cohort comprised 200 to 250 cancer patients, 90 to 94 with hematological and 110 to 130 with solid cancers, plus 95 healthy donors as a reference group. Control TCR repertoires from healthy donors were recorded across several months to years, and re-sampling revealed clear clonal overlap.

TCR beta rearrangements were amplified from genomic DNA isolated from peripheral blood, not from sorted cells or RNA. Rearranged TRB sequences spanning V, D and J segments were amplified in a multiplex touch-down PCR with a mixed TRB-A/B primer pool. Illumina adapters and sample indices were attached to the amplicons through two consecutive PCR reactions run with Phusion HS II polymerase. The amplicons were purified from gel with the NucleoSpin Gel and PCR Clean-up kit and then assessed with Qubit and an Agilent 2100 Bioanalyzer. The libraries were sequenced on an Illumina MiSeq with 600-cycle, single-indexed, paired-end runs. From the authors' description of their analysis: TRB sequences were processed with MiXCR versions 2.12 and 3.0.5. Each unique CDR3 nucleotide sequence was counted as one clone, and only productive sequences with at least two reads were retained. Shannon diversity, evenness, clonality (one minus evenness), and alpha-parameterized diversity profiles from alpha 0 to 5 were included as repertoire metrics. Generation probabilities of clones in paired pre- and post-chemotherapy samples were computed with the IGoR algorithm. The public reads were reanalyzed by TCRdb: fastp trimming at Q25, MiXCR alignment, in-frame beta chains only. Each CDR3 protein appears once, grouped with its most common genes and DNA. Clone size and V and J calls follow TCRdb, not the original study. The sample table shows some 11,000 distinct CDR3 sequences, and 40% to 45% are seen once. Of the sample, around 7.2% falls within the top ten clones.

This clonotype was seen more than once but under ten times. Its binding antigen is unknown. No clone much larger than this one lies a single base away; base qualities are absent. Deletion took 4 bases off V and 1 base off J, with a span of 10 bases between the germline ends. The CDR1 and CDR2 encoded by the germline V gene are MNHEY and SVGAGI. The CDR3 covers 14 residues, taking in both the cysteine and the phenylalanine. Only the CDR3 portion is preserved as DNA: 42 bases, with reading frame beginning at the first base. What the research found in general, with its limitations: Untreated patients with hematological or solid cancers showed significantly lower blood TCR diversity and higher clonality than age-matched healthy donors. In healthy donors, the decline in TCR diversity with age was mainly due to loss of richness, whereas in cancer patients loss of evenness also played a role. Median generation probability increased over the chemotherapy interval in both cancer cohorts, suggesting repertoire reconstitution through rebound thymic output. The authors noted that the repertoire data do not allow conclusions about immunological memory after chemotherapy.

Sequencing was carried out using blood. The clonotype comes from a human donor in good health. The rearranged segments are TRBV6-5 and TRBJ1-1, with the identity of the D gene unclear. The nucleotide sequence is TGTGCCAGCAGTTTGCGGACGGAGAACACTGAAGCTTTCTTT. It codes for CASSLRTENTEAFF.